These T cell receptor beta chains were read from a single sample in a study of long-term antiretroviral therapy in people with HIV. Clones were sequenced by immunoSEQ multiplex PCR, and TCRdb holds only the in-frame ones, with some missing. The sample lists around 21,000 clones, 81% seen once, with 10% to 15% in the top ten. The input for sequencing was unsorted PBMCs, taken 0.1 years before starting antiretroviral therapy. The receptors derive from a man aged 35 to 55 with HIV. CDR3s include the opening cysteine and the closing phenylalanine or tryptophan. The D gene is left open where the match is weak. Clone sizes are given selectively: once, few, many, or a class where the clone is expanded.

CDR3 protein | CDR3 DNA | D gene | V gene | clone size | J gene
CASSYSQRNTGELFF | TGTGCCAGCAGTTATAGTCAGAGGAACACCGGGGAGCTGTTTTTT | . | TRBV6-5 | . | TRBJ2-2
CASSPSGAPGTGENEQFF | TGTGCCAGCAGCCCAAGTGGGGCTCCGGGGACAGGGGAAAATGAGCAGTTCTTC | TRBD1 | TRBV9 | . | TRBJ2-1
CASSERVGFSTDTQYF | TGTGCCAGCAGTGAAAGGGTTGGGTTTAGCACAGATACGCAGTATTTT | . | TRBV6-1 | . | TRBJ2-3
CASSVTSGYEQYF | TGTGCCAGCAGCGTGACTAGCGGCTACGAGCAGTACTTC | TRBD2 | TRBV9 | . | TRBJ2-7
CASSSRTGGWDTQYF | TGTGCCAGCAGCTCTAGGACAGGGGGCTGGGATACGCAGTATTTT | TRBD1 | TRBV9 | . | TRBJ2-3
CASSELGGDHNEQFF | TGCGCCAGCAGTGAACTGGGCGGGGACCACAATGAGCAGTTCTTC | . | TRBV10-1 | . | TRBJ2-1
CASSPGQGHTGELFF | TGTGCCAGCTCACCCGGACAGGGGCACACCGGGGAGCTGTTTTTT | TRBD1 | TRBV18 | . | TRBJ2-2
CASSPGWTAYEQYF | TGCGCCAGCAGCCCGGGGTGGACGGCCTACGAGCAGTACTTC | . | TRBV4-3 | few | TRBJ2-7
CSVEKTRGAETQYF | TGCAGCGTTGAGAAGACTAGAGGGGCAGAGACCCAGTACTTC | . | TRBV29-1 | few | TRBJ2-5
CASSPRGSYEQYF | TGTGCCAGCAGCCCCCGTGGCTCCTACGAGCAGTACTTC | . | TRBV13 | . | TRBJ2-7
CASSQDRGIGEQYF | TGTGCCAGCAGTCAGGACAGGGGGATCGGCGAGCAGTACTTC | TRBD1 | TRBV2 | . | TRBJ2-7
CASSEPGLAEDTQYF | TGTGCCAGCAGTGAGCCGGGACTAGCGGAAGATACGCAGTATTTT | TRBD2 | TRBV25-1 | . | TRBJ2-3
CASSLLGRGGSYEQYF | TGTGCCAGCAGTTTACTCGGACGGGGGGGGTCCTACGAGCAGTACTTC | TRBD2 | TRBV28 | once | TRBJ2-7
CASSWGLPNEQFF | TGTGCCAGCAGTTGGGGACTCCCCAATGAGCAGTTCTTC | . | TRBV28 | . | TRBJ2-1
CASSTQDGRGGNTIYF | TGTGCCAGCAGCACACAAGACGGGCGGGGCGGAAACACCATATATTTT | . | TRBV9 | . | TRBJ1-3
CASTGVSAFEQYF | TGTGCCAGTACGGGAGTCTCAGCGTTCGAGCAGTACTTC | . | TRBV25-1 | . | TRBJ2-7
CASSSDRARDQYF | TGTGCCAGCAGCTCTGACAGGGCGCGGGACCAGTACTTC | . | TRBV7-2 | . | TRBJ2-5
CASTRDRPTNEKLFF | TGTGCCAGCACCAGGGACCGACCAACTAATGAAAAACTGTTTTTT | . | TRBV6-1 | . | TRBJ1-4
CASSLIEDSPLYEQYF | TGTGCCAGCTCACTTATCGAAGACAGCCCCCTCTACGAGCAGTACTTC | . | TRBV18 | once | TRBJ2-7
CASSLVVGGGGEQFF | TGTGCCAGCAGCTTAGTGGTGGGAGGGGGGGGTGAGCAGTTCTTC | . | TRBV11-2 | once | TRBJ2-1
CASSSWTSQETQYF | TGTGCCAGCTCTTCCTGGACTAGCCAAGAGACCCAGTACTTC | TRBD2 | TRBV7-8 | . | TRBJ2-5
CASSSDRGEQYF | TGTGCCAGCAGCTCCGACAGGGGGGAGCAGTACTTC | TRBD1 | TRBV5-6 | . | TRBJ2-7
CASSQYGGLAKNIQYF | TGCGCCAGCAGTCAATACGGGGGCCTAGCCAAAAACATTCAGTACTTC | . | TRBV23-1 | . | TRBJ2-4
CASSLRDNSYEQYF | TGTGCCAGCAGTTTGAGGGACAACTCCTACGAGCAGTACTTC | . | TRBV28 | . | TRBJ2-7
CATRRGGRTGELFF | TGTGCCACTAGGCGAGGGGGTAGAACCGGGGAGCTGTTTTTT | . | TRBV6-5 | . | TRBJ2-2
CASSRRGNIEAFF | TGTGCCAGTAGTCGACGGGGGAACATTGAAGCTTTCTTT | . | TRBV19 | . | TRBJ1-1
CAISTQGTDTQYF | TGTGCCATCAGTACACAGGGGACAGATACGCAGTATTTT | TRBD1 | TRBV10-3 | . | TRBJ2-3
CASSLTGARSGNTIYF | TGTGCCAGCAGCTTGACAGGAGCTCGCTCTGGAAACACCATATATTTT | . | TRBV5-6 | . | TRBJ1-3
CASSSERRGTQYF | TGTGCCAGCAGCTCGGAGAGACGGGGGACCCAGTACTTC | . | TRBV11-3 | . | TRBJ2-5
CASFGGGTDTQYF | TGTGCCAGCTTCGGTGGGGGCACAGATACGCAGTATTTT | . | TRBV2 | . | TRBJ2-3
CASSYGGGGNQPQHF | TGTGCCAGCAGTTACGGGGGGGGCGGCAATCAGCCCCAGCATTTT | . | TRBV6-5 | few | TRBJ1-5
CASSLDDRARTGELFF | TGCGCCAGCAGCTTGGACGACAGGGCGAGGACCGGGGAGCTGTTTTTT | TRBD1 | TRBV5-1 | . | TRBJ2-2
CASSYSFGTGQSPLHF | TGTGCCAGCAGTTACTCGTTCGGGACAGGGCAATCACCCCTCCACTTT | TRBD1 | TRBV6-5 | . | TRBJ1-6
CASTKGAVGTVNTEAFF | TGTGCCAGCACCAAGGGCGCCGTGGGGACAGTGAACACTGAAGCTTTCTTT | . | TRBV21-1 | . | TRBJ1-1
CSVEDRSSYEQYF | TGCAGCGTTGAAGATCGAAGTTCCTACGAGCAGTACTTC | . | TRBV29-1 | . | TRBJ2-7
CASSVDGIYNEQFF | TGTGCCAGCAGCGTAGATGGCATTTACAATGAGCAGTTCTTC | . | TRBV9 | . | TRBJ2-1
CASSMGRDTGELFF | TGTGCCAGCAGCATGGGACGAGACACCGGGGAGCTGTTTTTT | . | TRBV7-3 | few | TRBJ2-2
CASSPLSGTSSQYF | TGTGCCAGCAGCCCGCTCTCCGGGACTAGCTCCCAGTACTTC | TRBD2 | TRBV5-6 | . | TRBJ2-5
CSVEDRGLGTWETQYF | TGCAGCGTTGAAGATCGAGGGCTAGGGACATGGGAGACCCAGTACTTC | . | TRBV29-1 | . | TRBJ2-5
CATWVRSGYTF | TGTGCCACCTGGGTGAGGTCGGGCTACACCTTC | . | TRBV6-5 | . | TRBJ1-2
CASSQRGGSTEAFF | TGCGCCAGCAGCCAAAGGGGGGGGAGCACTGAAGCTTTCTTT | . | TRBV4-1 | . | TRBJ1-1
CAVKPPAASGANVLTF | TGTGCCGTAAAGCCCCCTGCGGCCTCTGGGGCCAACGTCCTGACTTTC | . | TRBV10-3 | . | TRBJ2-6